Sequencing of this T cell receptor beta chain was carried out in a study of cytotoxic CD8 clonotypes in ibrutinib-treated CLL (dated by TCRdb to the early 2020s). Concerning the study at large: The cohort was composed of more than ten relapsed/refractory and fewer than 16 treatment-naive patients; IGHV unmutated status was identified in 17 patients. Of the roughly 90 people in the trial, around 24 had longitudinal samples available. Samples at response were collected after a median of about 12 months of treatment, with a range of roughly 6 to 36 months. All remission and progressive disease samples were collected while patients were still receiving ibrutinib. On average, each sample had 255,043 productive templates and 94,082 productive rearrangements. Cryopreserved peripheral blood mononuclear cells were collected before treatment, at response, and at either disease progression or sustained remission. Responses were partial in some 24 patients and complete in 2; after median approximately 67 months follow-up, approximately 15 stayed in remission and some twelve progressed. What the research found in general, with its limitations: Public clonotypes were rare and either shrank or stayed stable during treatment, and the rise in clonality at ibrutinib response reflected expansion of private clonotypes. At ibrutinib response clonality went up, during sustained remission it held steady, and at progression it dropped back toward baseline. Baseline clonality exceeded that of age-matched healthy donors and correlated strongly with circulating CD8+ T-cell counts. Lymph node repertoires were not examined, and the timing of sampling was not matched between patients in sustained remission and those whose disease progressed.

This clone was observed a few times. There is no known antigen for this receptor. No much larger clone is present one base from it, and per-base qualities are unavailable. The goal of deep resolution MiSeq sequencing was a depth between 1 in 1 million and 1 in 200,000 T cells, and coverage averaged 10x per clonotype. TCR beta libraries were generated with the immunoSEQ hsTCRB Kit. In the source study's methods: The data were analyzed with ImmunoSEQ Analyzer and ImmunoSEQ Data Assistant, and V, D and J gene assignments followed IMGT definitions. Clonality, with values ranging from 0 to 1, was calculated as one minus the normalized Shannon entropy of productive rearrangement frequencies. Public clonotype analysis was restricted to overrepresented clonotypes comprising at least 0.05% of each patient's repertoire. Some 14 age-matched healthy donor repertoires from immuneACCESS served as clonality controls. Entries here come from immuneACCESS through TCRdb and include only in-frame sequences with V and J called. Some clones fail to appear in such tables; in the studies checked, an unresolved V gene covers under half of the shortfall, and the cause of the remainder is unknown. That table supplies the V and J calls and clone size; D and trimming were determined from the DNA. The sample table lists fewer than 100,000 clones, around 75% of them with a count of one. The ten largest clones add up to around 4.8% of the sample.

At the junction V is shortened by 6 bases and J by 9 bases, with 12 bases in between. From cysteine to phenylalanine, the CDR3 is 12 amino acids long. Here the CDR3 DNA is all that survives: 36 bases in frame from base 1. The CDR1 and CDR2 encoded by the germline V gene (reference sequence) are LNHDA and SQIVND. The time point label corresponds to: eleven to twelve months on ibrutinib. For TCR beta library preparation, about 2.1 micrograms of genomic DNA were extracted from the cryopreserved PBMCs. Longitudinal blood samples from CLL patients on ibrutinib monotherapy were analyzed using high-throughput TCR beta sequencing. The patients took part in an open-label, single-center phase 2 trial of ibrutinib monotherapy.

This receptor was obtained from a human donor with chronic lymphocytic leukemia. The specimen comprised PBMCs, sampled after 12 months of ibrutinib treatment. This sequence uses TRBV19 and TRBJ2-1; the D gene is unclear. The CDR3 in this case is CASSGLVGEQFF. The DNA reads as follows: TGTGCCAGTAGCGGGTTAGTGGGTGAGCAGTTCTTC.